The T cell receptor beta chain under discussion was sequenced for a study of T cell changes during pregnancy in multiple sclerosis (dated by TCRdb to between 2018 and 2020). With respect to the entire study: In women with multiple sclerosis, the researchers looked at how the T cell repertoire shifted as pregnancy progressed.

This clone showed up just once. There is no known antigen for this receptor. Per-base qualities were not stored, and no clone one base away is much larger. Library preparation used the immunoSEQ multiplex PCR assay. The table comes from immuneACCESS by way of TCRdb, which keeps in-frame sequences with V and J called. Part of the clones is missing from these tables; in studies checked, under half for an unresolved V gene and the rest for unknown reasons. A total of fewer than 110,000 clones appear in this sample, 91% of them only once. Together, the top ten hold about 3.4% of the sample. Spanning cysteine to phenylalanine, the CDR3 consists of 13 amino acids. Here the CDR3 DNA is all that survives: 39 bases in frame from base 1. Trimmed from V: 6 bases; trimmed from J: 4 bases; junction bases lacking a gene match: 4. The germline V gene sets CDR1 to SQVTM and CDR2 to ANQGSEA.

The source material was peripheral blood, sampled in the second trimester of pregnancy. The receptor chain draws on TRBV29-1 and TRBJ2-7; a stretch of 12 junction bases matches TRBD2. This sequence was found in a female donor with multiple sclerosis, enrolled in a pregnancy study. The CDR3 region reads CSVPGLAGYEQYF. In nucleotides, the sequence is TGCAGCGTCCCGGGACTAGCGGGTTACGAGCAGTACTTC.